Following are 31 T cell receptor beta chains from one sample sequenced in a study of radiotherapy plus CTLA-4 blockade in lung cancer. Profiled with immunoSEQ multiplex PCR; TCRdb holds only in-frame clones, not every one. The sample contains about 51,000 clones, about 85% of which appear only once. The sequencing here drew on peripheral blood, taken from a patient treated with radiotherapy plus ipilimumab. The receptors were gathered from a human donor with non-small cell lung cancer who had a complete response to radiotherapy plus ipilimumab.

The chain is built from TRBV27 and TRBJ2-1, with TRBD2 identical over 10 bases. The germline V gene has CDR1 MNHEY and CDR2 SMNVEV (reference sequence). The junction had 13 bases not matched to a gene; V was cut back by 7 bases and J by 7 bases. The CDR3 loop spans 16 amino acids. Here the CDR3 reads CASTPVERGGRNEQFF. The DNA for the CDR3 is TGTGCCAGCACCCCAGTGGAGCGGGGGGGCCGAAATGAGCAGTTCTTC.

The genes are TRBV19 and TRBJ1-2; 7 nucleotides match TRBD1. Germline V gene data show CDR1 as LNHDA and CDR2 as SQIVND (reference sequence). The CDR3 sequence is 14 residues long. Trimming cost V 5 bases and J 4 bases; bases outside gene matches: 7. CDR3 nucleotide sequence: TGTGCCAGTAGTCCGAAGACAGGGTTCTATGGCTACACCTTC. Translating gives CASSPKTGFYGYTF.

This chain's CDR3 is CASSPGSTGGYTF. Written as DNA, the CDR3 is TGTGCCAGCAGCCCAGGGTCAACGGGTGGCTACACCTTC. The rearrangement joins TRBV7-8 to TRBJ1-2; the D gene is possibly TRBD1 (5 bases). The length of the CDR3 is 13 residues. Germline CDR1 reads SGHVS; CDR2 reads FQNEAQ. V gave up 5 bases and J gave up 7 bases, with 14 bases separating them.

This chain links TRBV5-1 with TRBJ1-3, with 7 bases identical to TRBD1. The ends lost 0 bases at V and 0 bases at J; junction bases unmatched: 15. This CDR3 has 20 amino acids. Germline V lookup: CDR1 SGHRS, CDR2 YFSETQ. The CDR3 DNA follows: TGCGCCAGCAGCTTGGAGGGTTGGGGGACAGCCGAACCCTCTGGAAACACCATATATTTT. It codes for CASSLEGWGTAEPSGNTIYF.

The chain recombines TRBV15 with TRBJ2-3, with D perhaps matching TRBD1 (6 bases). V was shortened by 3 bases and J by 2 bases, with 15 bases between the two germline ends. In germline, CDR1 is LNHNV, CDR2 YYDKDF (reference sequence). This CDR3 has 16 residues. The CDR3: CATSRDRPKPTDTQYF. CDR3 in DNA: TGTGCCACCAGCAGGGACAGACCTAAACCCACAGATACGCAGTATTTT. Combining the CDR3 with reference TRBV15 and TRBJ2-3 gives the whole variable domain DAMVIQNPRYQVTQFGKPVTLSCSQTLNHNVMYWYQQKSSQAPKLLFHYYDKDFNNEADTPDNFQSRRPNTSFCFLDIRSPGLGDTAMYLCATSRDRPKPTDTQYFGPGTRLTVL.

DNA of the CDR3: TGTGCCAGCAGTTACGGGGGGGCGGATAATTCACCCCTCCACTTT. It specifies CASSYGGADNSPLHF. The rearrangement uses TRBV6-5 and TRBJ1-6; tentatively, D is TRBD1 (6 bases). Trimming stripped 2 bases from V and 5 bases from J, with 10 bases between. The CDR3 is made up of 15 amino acids. CDR1 MNHEY and CDR2 SVGAGI come from the germline V gene.

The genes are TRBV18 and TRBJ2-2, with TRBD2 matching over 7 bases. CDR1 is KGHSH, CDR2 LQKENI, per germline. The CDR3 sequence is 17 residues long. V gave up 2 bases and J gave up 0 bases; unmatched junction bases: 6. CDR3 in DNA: TGTGCCAGCTCACCAACCGGGGAGGGGCCGAACACCGGGGAGCTGTTTTTT. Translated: CASSPTGEGPNTGELFF.

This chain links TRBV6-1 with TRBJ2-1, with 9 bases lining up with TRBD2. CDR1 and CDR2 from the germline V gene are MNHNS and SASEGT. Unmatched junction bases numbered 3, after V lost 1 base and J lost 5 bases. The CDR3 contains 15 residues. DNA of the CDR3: TGTGCCAGCAGTGAAGTTGCTAGCGGGGACAATGAGCAGTTCTTC. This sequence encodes CASSEVASGDNEQFF.

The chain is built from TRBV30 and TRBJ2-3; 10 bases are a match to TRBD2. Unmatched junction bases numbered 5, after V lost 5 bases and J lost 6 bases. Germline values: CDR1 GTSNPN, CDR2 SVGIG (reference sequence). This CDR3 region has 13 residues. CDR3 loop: CAWSSGSGDTQYF. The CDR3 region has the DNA TGTGCCTGGTCTAGCGGGAGCGGTGATACGCAGTATTTT.

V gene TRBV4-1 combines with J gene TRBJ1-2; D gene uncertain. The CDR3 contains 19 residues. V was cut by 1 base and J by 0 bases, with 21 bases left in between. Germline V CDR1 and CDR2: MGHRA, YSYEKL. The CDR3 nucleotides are TGCGCCAGCAGCCAAGTTACCGGGTCTCAGTCCTTTACTAACTATGGCTACACCTTC. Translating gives CASSQVTGSQSFTNYGYTF.

The CDR3 DNA reads as TGTGCCAGCTCACCCCAAGCGTTGGCGGGAGGACACCCCGGGGAGCTGTTTTTT. Translated, it gives CASSPQALAGGHPGELFF. V gene TRBV18 combines with J gene TRBJ2-2, with 8 bases fitting TRBD2. The trim removed 3 bases at V and 6 bases at J, leaving 15 bases unmatched. Germline V gene lookup returns CDR1 KGHSH and CDR2 LQKENI. The CDR3 totals 18 residues.

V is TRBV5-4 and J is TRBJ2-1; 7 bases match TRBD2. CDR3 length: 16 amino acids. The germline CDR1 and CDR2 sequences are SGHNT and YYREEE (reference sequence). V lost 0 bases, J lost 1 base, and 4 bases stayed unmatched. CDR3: CASSLGGGGSYNEQFF. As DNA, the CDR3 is TGTGCCAGCAGCTTGGGTGGGGGGGGTTCCTACAATGAGCAGTTCTTC.

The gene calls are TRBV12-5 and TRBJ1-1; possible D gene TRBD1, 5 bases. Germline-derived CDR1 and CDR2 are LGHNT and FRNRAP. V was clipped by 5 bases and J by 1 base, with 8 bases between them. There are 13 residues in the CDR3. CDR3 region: CASGPGGNTEAFF. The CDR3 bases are TGTGCTAGTGGTCCCGGGGGGAACACTGAAGCTTTCTTT.

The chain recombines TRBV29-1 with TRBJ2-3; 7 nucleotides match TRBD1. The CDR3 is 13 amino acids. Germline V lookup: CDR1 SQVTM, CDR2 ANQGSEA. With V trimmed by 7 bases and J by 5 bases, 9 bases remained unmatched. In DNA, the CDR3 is TGCAGCGCCGATTCGACAGGGCTAGATACGCAGTATTTT. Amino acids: CSADSTGLDTQYF.

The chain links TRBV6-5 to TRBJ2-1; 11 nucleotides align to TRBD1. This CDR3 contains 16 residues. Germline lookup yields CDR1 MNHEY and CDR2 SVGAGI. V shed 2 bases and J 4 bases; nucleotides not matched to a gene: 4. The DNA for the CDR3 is TGTGCCAGCAGTTACGTCGGGACAGGGGGATACAATGAGCAGTTCTTC. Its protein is CASSYVGTGGYNEQFF.

CDR3 bases: TGCGCCAGCAGCTTGGAGACAGGGGTTAATGAAAAACTGTTTTTT. Translation: CASSLETGVNEKLFF. The chain combines TRBV5-1 with TRBJ1-4; the match to TRBD1 covers 8 bases. V lost 0 bases to trimming and J lost 4 bases; unmatched junction nucleotides: 2. Germline V gene lookup returns CDR1 SGHRS and CDR2 YFSETQ. The CDR3 length is 15 residues.

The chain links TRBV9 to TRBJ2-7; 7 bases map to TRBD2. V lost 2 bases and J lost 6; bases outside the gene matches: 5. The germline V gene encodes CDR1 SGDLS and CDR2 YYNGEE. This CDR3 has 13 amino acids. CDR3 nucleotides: TGTGCCAGCAGCGTTCGGCCGGGAGGCGAGCAGTACTTC. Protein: CASSVRPGGEQYF.

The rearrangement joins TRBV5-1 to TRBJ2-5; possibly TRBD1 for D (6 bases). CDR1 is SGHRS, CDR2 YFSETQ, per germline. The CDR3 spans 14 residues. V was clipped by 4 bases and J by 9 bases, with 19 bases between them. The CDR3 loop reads CASSIGWGPVSQYF. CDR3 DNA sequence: TGCGCCAGCAGCATCGGGTGGGGGCCTGTGTCCCAGTACTTC.

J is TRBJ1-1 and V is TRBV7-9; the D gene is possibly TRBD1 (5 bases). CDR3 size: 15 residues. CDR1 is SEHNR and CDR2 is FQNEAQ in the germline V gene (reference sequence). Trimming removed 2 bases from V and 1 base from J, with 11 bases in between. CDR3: CASSLYVDKNTEAFF. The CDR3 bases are TGTGCCAGCAGCTTATATGTGGACAAGAACACTGAAGCTTTCTTT.

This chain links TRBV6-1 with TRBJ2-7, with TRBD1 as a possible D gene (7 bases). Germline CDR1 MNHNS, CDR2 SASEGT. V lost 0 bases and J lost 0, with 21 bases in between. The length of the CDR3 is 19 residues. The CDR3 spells CASSEAVGLMEGASYEQYF. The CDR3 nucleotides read TGTGCCAGCAGTGAAGCCGTCGGTCTGATGGAGGGGGCCTCCTACGAGCAGTACTTC.

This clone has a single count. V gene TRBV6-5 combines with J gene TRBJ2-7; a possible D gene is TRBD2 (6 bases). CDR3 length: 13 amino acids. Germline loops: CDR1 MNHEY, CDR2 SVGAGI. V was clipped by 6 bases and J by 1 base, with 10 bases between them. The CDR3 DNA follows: TGTGCCAGCAGGTCGACTAGTTCCTACGAGCAGTACTTC. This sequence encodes CASRSTSSYEQYF.

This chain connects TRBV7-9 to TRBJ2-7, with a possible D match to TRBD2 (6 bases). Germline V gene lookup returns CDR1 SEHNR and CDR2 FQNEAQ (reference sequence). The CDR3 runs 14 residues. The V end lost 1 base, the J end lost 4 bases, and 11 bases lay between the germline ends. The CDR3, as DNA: TGTGCCAGCAGCTTAGATTCAGGGAGGTACGAGCAGTACTTC. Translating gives CASSLDSGRYEQYF.

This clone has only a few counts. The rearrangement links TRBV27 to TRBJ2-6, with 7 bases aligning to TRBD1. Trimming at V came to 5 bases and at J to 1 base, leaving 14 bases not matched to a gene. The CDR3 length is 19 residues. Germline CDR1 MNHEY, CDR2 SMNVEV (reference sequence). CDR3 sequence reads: CASSPRGQGVRSGANVLTF. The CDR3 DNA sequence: TGTGCCAGCAGTCCCCGAGGGCAGGGGGTCAGATCTGGGGCCAACGTCCTGACTTTC.

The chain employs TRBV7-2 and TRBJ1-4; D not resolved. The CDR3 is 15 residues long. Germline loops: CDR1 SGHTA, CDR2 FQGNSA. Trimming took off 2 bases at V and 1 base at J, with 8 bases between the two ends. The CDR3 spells CASSLQRVTNEKLFF. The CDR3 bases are TGTGCCAGCAGCTTACAGAGGGTAACTAATGAAAAACTGTTTTTT.

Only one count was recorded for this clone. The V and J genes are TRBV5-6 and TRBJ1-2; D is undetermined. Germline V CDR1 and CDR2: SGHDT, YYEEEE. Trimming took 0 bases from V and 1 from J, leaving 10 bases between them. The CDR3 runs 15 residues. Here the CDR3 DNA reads TGTGCCAGCAGCTTGGTTTGGAGGGATAACTATGGCTACACCTTC. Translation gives CASSLVWRDNYGYTF. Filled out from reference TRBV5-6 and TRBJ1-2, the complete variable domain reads DAGVTQSPTHLIKTRGQQVTLRCSPKSGHDTVSWYQQALGQGPQFIFQYYEEEERQRGNFPDRFSGHQFPNYSSELNVNALLLGDSALYLCASSLVWRDNYGYTFGSGTRLTVV.

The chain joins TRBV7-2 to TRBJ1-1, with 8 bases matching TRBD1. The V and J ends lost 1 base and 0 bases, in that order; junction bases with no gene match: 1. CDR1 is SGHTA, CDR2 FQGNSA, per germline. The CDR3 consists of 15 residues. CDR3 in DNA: TGTGCCAGCAGCTTAGGGACAGGGATGAACACTGAAGCTTTCTTT. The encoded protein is CASSLGTGMNTEAFF.

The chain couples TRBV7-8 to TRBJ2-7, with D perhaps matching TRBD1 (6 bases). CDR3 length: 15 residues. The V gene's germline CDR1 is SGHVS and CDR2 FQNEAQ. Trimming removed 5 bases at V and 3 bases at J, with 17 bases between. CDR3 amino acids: CASSVGQSPIYEQYF. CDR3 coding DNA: TGTGCCAGCAGCGTTGGACAGTCGCCGATCTACGAGCAGTACTTC.

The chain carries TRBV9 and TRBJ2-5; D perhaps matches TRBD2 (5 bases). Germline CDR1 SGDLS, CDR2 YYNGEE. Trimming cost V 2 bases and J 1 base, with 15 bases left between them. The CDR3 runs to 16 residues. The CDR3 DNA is TGTGCCAGCAGCGTTGCCGCCGGACTGATCCAAGAGACCCAGTACTTC. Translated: CASSVAAGLIQETQYF.

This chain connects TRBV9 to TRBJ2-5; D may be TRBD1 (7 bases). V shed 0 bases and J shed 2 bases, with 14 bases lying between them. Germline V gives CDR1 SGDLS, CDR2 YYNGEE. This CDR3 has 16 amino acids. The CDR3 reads CASSVAASGGQETQYF. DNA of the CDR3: TGTGCCAGCAGCGTAGCGGCCTCAGGGGGGCAAGAGACCCAGTACTTC.

The CDR3 reads CASSVGQGRGYEQYF. For the CDR3, the DNA is TGTGCCAGCAGCGTAGGGCAGGGGAGAGGCTACGAGCAGTACTTC. The J gene is TRBJ2-7, the V gene TRBV9; the D gene is possibly TRBD1 (6 bases). The CDR3 is 15 amino acids. CDR1 SGDLS and CDR2 YYNGEE come from the germline V gene. V was shortened by 0 bases and J by 3 bases, with 13 bases between the two germline ends.

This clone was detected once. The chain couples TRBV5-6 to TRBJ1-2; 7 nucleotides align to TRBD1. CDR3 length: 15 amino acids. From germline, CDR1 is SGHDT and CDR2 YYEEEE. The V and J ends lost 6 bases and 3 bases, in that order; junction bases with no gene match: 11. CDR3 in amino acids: CASILEGQGDYGYTF. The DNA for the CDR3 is TGTGCCAGCATCCTCGAGGGGCAGGGGGACTATGGCTACACCTTC.